This T cell receptor beta chain appears in the sequencing data of a study of blood T cell repertoires in COVID-19. Study overall: PBMCs, B-cell-depleted T cells, or T cells were the source of the cDNA or gDNA that made up the material.

In the study's own analysis: The assay estimated nucleated cells by amplifying reference gene primers. Profiled with immunoSEQ multiplex PCR; TCRdb holds only in-frame clones, not every one. The V and J calls and clone size were taken over from that table, and D and trimming were inferred from the DNA. The sample shows some 130,000 clones, approximately 85% of them seen only once. The CDR3 has 13 residues. The TCR comes from a human donor in a cohort sampled during active COVID-19. This chain joins TRBV21-1 and TRBJ2-1; the table names TRBD2, a call not compared with the DNA. TRBV21-1 is a recognized pseudogene. Sequenced input: peripheral blood. The DNA for the CDR3 is TGTGCCAGCGGACTCCGACACCACAATGAGCAGTTCTTC. Its translation: CASGLRHHNEQFF.